Following are 22 T cell receptor beta chains from one sample sequenced in a study of blood T cell repertoires in COVID-19. Libraries were prepared by immunoSEQ multiplex PCR; TCRdb keeps only in-frame clonotypes and omits some of them. The sample gives roughly 250,000 clones, less than 90% of which show up once; less than 15% is in the top ten. Sequenced input: peripheral blood. These receptors were collected from a woman between 25 and 40 years old with COVID-19, enrolled during active disease.

This clone was detected ten times or more. V gene TRBV19 combines with J gene TRBJ1-1; D is uncertain. CDR1 LNHDA and CDR2 SQIVND come from the germline V gene (reference sequence). V gave up 3 bases and J gave up 5 bases, with 13 bases separating them. The CDR3 length is 14 residues. The CDR3: CASSIQADLTEAFF. CDR3 DNA: TGTGCCAGTAGTATTCAGGCTGATCTTACTGAAGCTTTCTTT.

This clone showed up just once. The V call is TRBV5-1, the J call TRBJ1-1; D call uncertain. The CDR3 runs 14 residues. Germline V CDR1 and CDR2: SGHRS, YFSETQ. The V end was cut by 4 bases, the J end by 4 bases, with 14 bases between. The CDR3 bases are TGCGCCAGCAGCCAAGCGGGGTCTGGCACTGAAGCTTTCTTT. This translates into CASSQAGSGTEAFF.

The V and J genes are TRBV10-2 and TRBJ2-3; possibly TRBD1 for D (6 bases). Per germline, CDR1 WSHSY and CDR2 SAAADI. The CDR3 is 14 amino acids. Trimming took off 11 bases at V and 1 base at J, with 16 bases between the two ends. The CDR3 DNA sequence: TGCGCCGCCGCCTCAGGGGTCCGCACAGATACGCAGTATTTT. Translating gives CAAASGVRTDTQYF.

This clone is a singleton in its sample. The CDR3 reads CASSRDRGSYGYTF. Here the CDR3 DNA reads TGCGCCAGCAGCCGGGACAGGGGATCCTATGGCTACACCTTC. The V gene is TRBV5-1, the J gene TRBJ1-2, with 10 bases that match TRBD1. CDR3 length: 14 residues. The germline CDR1 and CDR2 sequences are SGHRS and YFSETQ. V was pared by 4 bases and J by 4 bases, with 4 bases of the junction left unmatched. The complete variable domain, with remaining parts taken from reference TRBV5-1 and TRBJ1-2, reads KAGVTQTPRYLIKTRGQQVTLSCSPISGHRSVSWYQQTPGQGLQFLFEYFSETQRNKGNFPGRFSGRQFSNSRSEMNVSTLELGDSALYLCASSRDRGSYGYTFGSGTRLTVV.

The chain couples TRBV19 to TRBJ2-7; D not certain. CDR1 LNHDA and CDR2 SQIVND come from the germline V gene (reference sequence). V gave up 3 bases and J gave up 0 bases, with 18 bases separating them. The CDR3 extends over 17 amino acids. CDR3 coding DNA: TGTGCCAGTAGTATGGGTCGCTTGGGCCTGAGCTCCTACGAGCAGTACTTC. Amino acids: CASSMGRLGLSSYEQYF.

The gene calls are TRBV5-1 and TRBJ2-1; D gene ambiguous. The germline V gene has CDR1 SGHRS and CDR2 YFSETQ. The CDR3 has 13 amino acids. V was trimmed by 1 base and J by 3 bases, leaving 5 bases between them. The CDR3 DNA follows: TGCGCCAGCAGCTTGAACGGCTACAATGAGCAGTTCTTC. It is translated as CASSLNGYNEQFF.

V and J are TRBV19 and TRBJ1-2, with a weak D call TRBD1 (5 bases). CDR1 is LNHDA and CDR2 is SQIVND in the germline V gene (reference sequence). The CDR3 is 14 amino acids. V lost 5 bases to trimming and J lost 2 bases, with 12 bases between them. This chain's CDR3 is CASSYQGTNYGYTF. CDR3 nucleotides: TGTGCCAGTAGTTACCAGGGTACGAACTATGGCTACACCTTC.

The genes are TRBV3-1 (or the pseudogene TRBV3-2) and TRBJ1-2; TRBD1 matches at 7 bases. The CDR3 runs to 16 residues. CDR1 and CDR2 (germline): LGHDT, YNNKEL (reference sequence). The V segment lost 4 bases and the J segment 0 bases; nucleotides outside the gene matches: 8. CDR3 nucleotide sequence: TGTGCCAGCAGCCCATTAGGACAGGACACTAACTATGGCTACACCTTC. Amino acid sequence: CASSPLGQDTNYGYTF.

The chain links TRBV3-1 (or the pseudogene TRBV3-2) to TRBJ1-6; 12 bases fit TRBD1. The germline V gene encodes CDR1 LGHDT and CDR2 YNNKEL (reference sequence). The CDR3 sequence is 13 residues long. J gave up 15 bases and V 3 bases, and 3 bases lay outside the gene matches. This chain's CDR3 is CASSQGQGAGLHF. The CDR3 region has the DNA TGTGCCAGCAGCCAGGGACAGGGGGCAGGCCTCCACTTT.

This clone was seen just once. J is TRBJ2-3 and V is TRBV14, with D possibly TRBD1 on 5 matching bases. The CDR3 covers 15 residues. The ends were cut back, 7 bases at V and 1 base at J, with 15 bases in the middle. Per the germline V gene, CDR1 is SGHDN and CDR2 is FVKESK. The CDR3 spells CASTHGGAGTDTQYF. In DNA, the CDR3 is TGTGCCAGCACCCATGGTGGGGCTGGCACAGATACGCAGTATTTT.

This sequence joins TRBV24-1 and TRBJ2-1; 7 bases align to TRBD1. CDR1 is KGHDR, CDR2 SFDVKD, per germline. The junction had 10 bases not matched to a gene; V was cut back by 10 bases and J by 8 bases. The CDR3 runs to 13 residues. CDR3 nucleotides: TGTGCCACAGCCGACAGGGTTGTCGATGAGCAGTTCTTC. Translated, it gives CATADRVVDEQFF.

CDR3 sequence: CASSPAGTEFTEAFF. The CDR3 coding sequence is TGTGCCAGTAGTCCGGCCGGGACAGAATTCACTGAAGCTTTCTTT. The gene calls are TRBV19 and TRBJ1-1, with TRBD1 matching over 7 bases. J gave up 4 bases and V 5 bases, and 10 bases lay outside the gene matches. Germline CDR1 is LNHDA and CDR2 is SQIVND (reference sequence). This CDR3 contains 15 residues.

The V call is TRBV30, the J call TRBJ1-2; D is undetermined. Germline CDR1 is GTSNPN and CDR2 is SVGIG (reference sequence). V shed 4 bases and J shed 1 base, with 22 bases lying between them. The CDR3 totals 17 residues. For the CDR3, the DNA is TGTGCCTGGACTGGATTAGCCCAGGAGGGAGTTAACTATGGCTACACCTTC. Its translation is CAWTGLAQEGVNYGYTF.

The chain joins TRBV5-1 to TRBJ2-1; the D gene is possibly TRBD1 (5 bases). Germline V lookup: CDR1 SGHRS, CDR2 YFSETQ. The germline V and J ends were trimmed by 4 bases and 1 base, with 9 bases remaining between them. The CDR3 totals 14 residues. The CDR3 nucleotides are TGCGCCAGCAGCGCAGGACATTCCTACAATGAGCAGTTCTTC. Translating gives CASSAGHSYNEQFF.

This clone has more than one count but fewer than ten. The rearrangement uses TRBV2 and TRBJ1-5, with D hard to call. V lost 2 bases and J 3 bases, leaving 5 bases between the germline ends. From germline, CDR1 is SNHLY and CDR2 FYNNEI. The CDR3 has 13 amino acids. The CDR3 region is CASSEINNQPQHF. CDR3 DNA: TGTGCCAGCAGTGAAATTAACAATCAGCCCCAGCATTTT.

The CDR3 bases are TGTGCCACCAGCAGACGGGGGACAGGGCGGCACAATGAGCAGTTCTTC. Translation: CATSRRGTGRHNEQFF. The chain employs TRBV15 and TRBJ2-1; TRBD1 agrees at 9 bases. V dropped 2 bases and J dropped 5; count of bases not matched to a gene: 7. This CDR3 has 16 amino acids. Germline-derived CDR1 and CDR2 are LNHNV and YYDKDF (reference sequence). Together with reference TRBV15 and TRBJ2-1, the CDR3 gives the full variable domain: DAMVIQNPRYQVTQFGKPVTLSCSQTLNHNVMYWYQQKSSQAPKLLFHYYDKDFNNEADTPDNFQSRRPNTSFCFLDIRSPGLGDTAMYLCATSRRGTGRHNEQFFGPGTRLTVL.

The chain uses TRBV6-4 and TRBJ1-1; 9 positions match TRBD1. The CDR3 has 15 residues. Germline CDR1 and CDR2: MRHNA and SNTAGT. V lost 6 bases and J lost 2; bases outside the gene matches: 7. The CDR3 protein is CASRSDRGGNTEAFF. The CDR3 DNA follows: TGTGCCAGCAGATCTGACAGGGGGGGTAACACTGAAGCTTTCTTT.

The V and J genes are TRBV11-2 and TRBJ1-1, with 7 bases aligning to TRBD1. Germline CDR1 SGHAT, CDR2 FQNNGV. This CDR3 spans 13 amino acids. V was clipped by 5 bases and J by 7 bases; unmatched bases: 7. CDR3 bases: TGTGCCAGCAGCATCGGGACAGAAGGTGAAGCTTTCTTT. It yields the protein CASSIGTEGEAFF.

The chain couples TRBV5-5 to TRBJ2-1; TRBD1 agrees at 8 bases. Germline V CDR1 and CDR2: SGHKS, YYEKEE (reference sequence). The CDR3 contains 13 residues. J was trimmed by 7 bases and V by 4 bases; bases with no gene match: 4. CDR3 residues: CASSVWTGNEQFF. CDR3 sequence (DNA): TGTGCCAGCAGCGTGTGGACAGGGAATGAGCAGTTCTTC.

V is TRBV12-3 or TRBV12-4 and J is TRBJ1-1; possible D gene TRBD1, 5 bases. This CDR3 region has 13 residues. V was cut by 3 bases and J by 6 bases, with 11 bases left in between. DNA of the CDR3: TGTGCCAGCAGTTTTACAGGTTGGGCTGAAGCTTTCTTT. It is translated as CASSFTGWAEAFF.

The J gene is TRBJ1-3, the V gene TRBV5-1; TRBD1 agrees at 10 bases. With 8 bases clipped from V and 1 base from J, the junction kept 12 bases outside the gene matches. Germline values: CDR1 SGHRS, CDR2 YFSETQ. The CDR3 length is 17 residues. The CDR3 DNA follows: TGCGCCAGTAGTCGCGGTGGGACAGGGGATTCTGGAAACACCATATATTTT. Amino acid sequence: CASSRGGTGDSGNTIYF.

V is TRBV27 and J is TRBJ1-6; D gene unclear. The germline CDR1 and CDR2 sequences are MNHEY and SMNVEV (reference sequence). The V end lost 7 bases, the J end lost 7 bases, and 17 bases lay between the germline ends. CDR3 length: 15 residues. This CDR3 is CASTSMKEMNSPLHF. The CDR3 DNA is TGTGCCAGCACCTCGATGAAGGAGATGAATTCACCCCTCCACTTT.